The source of this T cell receptor (beta chain) is a study of naive and memory T cell subsets. Study-level results: This RNA-based method may be sensitive to activation-related transcript changes.

The SP2 primer and nested alpha and beta constant region primers amplified ligated cDNA in four rounds. TCRdb re-derived calls from the 5' RACE reads in MiXCR, one entry per CDR3 protein. The sample gives roughly 30,000 distinct CDR3 sequences, over 15% of which show up once; 2% to 3% is in the top ten. Concerning this clonotype itself: Its antigen remains unknown.

The CDR3 sequence is 12 residues long. Germline V CDR1 and CDR2: MNHEY, SMNVEV (reference sequence). J gave up 7 bases and V 7 bases, and 4 bases lay outside the gene matches. TCR cDNA received a 3' ligated oligonucleotide that carried a UMI. Unsorted total RNA, roughly 1 to 1,100 ng, was DNase treated before reverse transcription. V gene TRBV27 combines with J gene TRBJ1-1, with TRBD1 matching over 9 bases. The receptor was derived from a female donor in good health. CDR3 sequence (DNA): TGTGCCAGCACGGACAGGGGTGTTGAAGCTTTCTTT. The encoded protein is CASTDRGVEAFF.